These 18 T cell receptor beta chains originate from one sample sequenced in a study of cytomegalovirus exposure and HLA in healthy donors. PCR amplification relied on 60 Vbeta primers (plus 13 Jbeta primers). The repertoire was sequenced with immunoSEQ multiplex PCR; TCRdb's copy has only in-frame clones and lacks some. The table lists over 140,000 clones, around 80% of them singletons. Sequencing was performed on PBMCs. All receptors come from a man younger than 40 in good health and CMV-seropositive.

J is TRBJ2-7 and V is TRBV5-1; TRBD2 aligns across 7 bases. J lost 2 bases, V lost 4 bases, and 9 bases had no gene match. The CDR3 loop spans 15 amino acids. The germline CDR1 and CDR2 sequences are SGHRS and YFSETQ. The CDR3, as DNA: TGCGCCAGCAGCCCCGGACTAGTGGGGCCCTACGAGCAGTACTTC. This encodes CASSPGLVGPYEQYF. The full variable domain, with the rest looked up from reference TRBV5-1 and TRBJ2-7, is KAGVTQTPRYLIKTRGQQVTLSCSPISGHRSVSWYQQTPGQGLQFLFEYFSETQRNKGNFPGRFSGRQFSNSRSEMNVSTLELGDSALYLCASSPGLVGPYEQYFGPGTRLTVT.

This clone has more than one count but fewer than ten. The chain combines TRBV2 with TRBJ2-2; TRBD1 matches at 9 bases. Germline lookup yields CDR1 SNHLY and CDR2 FYNNEI. V gave up 7 bases and J gave up 1 base; unmatched junction bases: 4. The length of the CDR3 is 15 residues. Here the CDR3 reads CASILGQGNTGELFF. The CDR3 nucleotides are TGTGCCAGCATTCTGGGACAGGGGAACACCGGGGAGCTGTTTTTT.

The V gene is TRBV5-1, the J gene TRBJ2-1; tentative D call: TRBD2 (6 bases). Per the germline V gene, CDR1 is SGHRS and CDR2 is YFSETQ. V lost 1 base and J 7 bases, leaving 15 bases between the germline ends. This CDR3 comprises 15 residues. The CDR3 bases are TGCGCCAGCAGCTTGTTAACGGGAGAAGTAAATGAGCAGTTCTTC. This gives the protein CASSLLTGEVNEQFF.

This clone showed up just a few times. This chain connects TRBV19 to TRBJ1-4; D ambiguous. The CDR3 covers 13 residues. Trimming removed 8 bases at V and 5 bases at J, with 12 bases between. CDR1 and CDR2 (germline): LNHDA, SQIVND (reference sequence). CDR3 DNA: TGTGCCAGTGAGGGCCGACCAAATGAAAAACTGTTTTTT. Its translation is CASEGRPNEKLFF.

This sequence joins TRBV28 and TRBJ2-7; D is unclear. The V end lost 11 bases, the J end lost 7 bases, and 12 bases lay between the germline ends. Germline V gene data show CDR1 as MDHEN and CDR2 as SYDVKM. The CDR3 extends over 10 amino acids. CDR3 amino acids: CAVPRCEQYF. As DNA, the CDR3 is TGTGCCGTCCCTCGTTGTGAGCAGTACTTC.

The sample holds a few counts of this clone. The rearrangement joins TRBV4-1 to TRBJ1-2; possible D gene TRBD1, 5 bases. CDR1 is MGHRA, CDR2 YSYEKL, per germline. The CDR3 has 13 residues. V lost 5 bases to trimming and J lost 8 bases, with 15 bases between them. CDR3 sequence: CASSDGGIKGYTF. The CDR3 nucleotides read TGCGCCAGCAGCGATGGGGGGATAAAAGGCTACACCTTC.

The rearrangement joins TRBV28 to TRBJ1-3; D remains ambiguous. V was trimmed by 2 bases and J by 0 bases, leaving 8 bases between them. The length of the CDR3 is 15 residues. Germline CDR1 MDHEN, CDR2 SYDVKM. CDR3 region: CASSLTLRSGNTIYF. The CDR3 coding sequence is TGTGCCAGCAGTTTAACCCTACGCTCTGGAAACACCATATATTTT.

V gene TRBV23-1 combines with J gene TRBJ1-2; D might be TRBD1 (5 bases). TRBV23-1 is annotated as an ORF whose role is uncertain. Between the trimmed V and J ends, which lost 4 bases and 4 bases, there was a span of 7 bases. CDR3 length: 12 residues. The CDR3, as DNA: TGCGCCAGCAGTCGAGACAGCTATGGCTACACCTTC. Its translation: CASSRDSYGYTF.

V and J are TRBV21-1 and TRBJ2-3; the DNA was not used to check the table's D call, TRBD2. TRBV21-1 is noted as a pseudogene. The length of the CDR3 is 17 residues. The CDR3 loop reads CASSKALSSGAEDTQYF. Here the CDR3 DNA reads TGTGCCAGCAGCAAAGCGCTGAGTAGCGGGGCGGAGGATACGCAGTATTTT.

V is TRBV6-5 and J is TRBJ2-7; TRBD2 might be the D (5 bases). CDR1 is MNHEY, CDR2 SVGAGI, per germline. V was trimmed by 4 bases and J by 3 bases, leaving 7 bases between them. The CDR3 covers 12 residues. The CDR3 nucleotides read TGTGCCAGCAGTTCCGAGGGCTACGAGCAGTACTTC. It codes for CASSSEGYEQYF.

The V gene is TRBV10-3, the J gene TRBJ2-7; perhaps TRBD2 as D (6 bases). The ends were cut back, 0 bases at V and 0 bases at J, with 9 bases in the middle. CDR3 size: 15 residues. Looked up from germline, CDR1 is ENHRY and CDR2 is SYGVKD. The DNA of the CDR3 is TGTGCCATCAGTGAGTCGGAGGGACCCTCCTACGAGCAGTACTTC. This codes for CAISESEGPSYEQYF.

This rearrangement joins TRBV6-5 to TRBJ1-3, with D possibly being TRBD1 (6 bases). V was pared by 4 bases and J by 0 bases, with 10 bases between. Per germline, CDR1 MNHEY and CDR2 SVGAGI. This CDR3 is built from 15 residues. The CDR3 DNA is TGTGCCAGCAGTTCGGACAGATTCTCTGGAAACACCATATATTTT. It encodes CASSSDRFSGNTIYF.

CDR3 in amino acids: CASSSRTGTIYEQYF. CDR3 nucleotides: TGTGCCAGCAGCTCTCGGACAGGGACGATTTACGAGCAGTACTTC. V is TRBV7-6 and J is TRBJ2-7; TRBD1 matches at 8 bases. CDR1 and CDR2 from the germline V gene are SGHVS and FNYEAQ. V shed 4 bases and J 4 bases; nucleotides not matched to a gene: 9. The CDR3 has 15 amino acids.

The chain uses TRBV28 and TRBJ2-1; a possible D gene is TRBD1 (5 bases). Trimming pared 8 bases from V and 4 bases from J, leaving 12 bases between. Per germline, CDR1 MDHEN and CDR2 SYDVKM. The CDR3 runs 13 residues. The CDR3 is CASARTSYNEQFF. The CDR3 bases are TGTGCCAGCGCCCGGACAAGTTACAATGAGCAGTTCTTC.

The gene calls are TRBV5-1 and TRBJ2-2; 11 nucleotides line up with TRBD1. The CDR3 length is 16 residues. J lost 4 bases, V lost 3 bases, and 5 bases had no gene match. Germline V gene sequence: CDR1 SGHRS, CDR2 YFSETQ. CDR3 nucleotide sequence: TGCGCCAGCAGCTCCTCCGGGACAGGGGGCACCGGGGAGCTGTTTTTT. It encodes CASSSSGTGGTGELFF.

The V and J genes are TRBV2 and TRBJ2-2; TRBD2 might be the D (5 bases). This CDR3 spans 12 amino acids. Germline CDR1 is SNHLY and CDR2 is FYNNEI. Trimming cost V 7 bases and J 10 bases, with 13 bases left between them. In DNA form, the CDR3 reads TGTGCCAGCACCGCGAGGGCGGAGGAGCTGTTTTTT. It is translated as CASTARAEELFF.

The V and J genes are TRBV19 and TRBJ2-3; 8 bases fit TRBD2. V shed 5 bases, J shed 3 bases, and the junction held 31 bases outside the gene matches. This CDR3 is 23 amino acids long. Germline loops: CDR1 LNHDA, CDR2 SQIVND (reference sequence). CDR3 loop: CASSPPGHRQAGTHREGTDTQYF. Here the CDR3 DNA reads TGTGCCAGTAGTCCACCGGGACATCGGCAGGCGGGGACTCACCGGGAGGGGACAGATACGCAGTATTTT.

The genes are TRBV18 and TRBJ1-1; D remains ambiguous. Deletions cut 1 base from V and 3 bases from J, with 12 bases between. From germline, CDR1 is KGHSH and CDR2 LQKENI. This CDR3 spans 15 amino acids. The CDR3 sequence is CASSPLAPGDTEAFF. CDR3 coding DNA: TGTGCCAGCTCACCACTGGCCCCCGGGGACACTGAAGCTTTCTTT.